One and the same sample provided the 3 T cell receptor beta chains below, sequenced in a study of post-analysis software for immune sequencing data. Whole-study results and caveats: Comparison of patients with controls showed 5 or 6 TRBV segments more frequent in patients, TRBV5-6, TRBV5-1 and TRBV20-1 among them.

Sequencing libraries made from TCR beta cDNA carried unique molecular identifiers. MiXCR, applied by TCRdb to the PCR reads, yields one record per CDR3 protein. The sample carries fewer than 850,000 distinct CDR3 sequences, 40% to 55% recorded once. No antigens are known for them. The sample was blood. The receptor set was obtained from a girl aged 10 to 17 with multiple sclerosis.

The V call is TRBV7-3, the J call TRBJ2-1, with D tentatively TRBD2 (6 bases). Between the trimmed V and J ends, which lost 5 bases and 5 bases, there was a span of 10 bases. This CDR3 contains 13 residues. Looked up from germline, CDR1 is SGHTA and CDR2 is FQGTGA. CDR3 nucleotides: TGTGCCAGCAGCAAGACTAGAAACAATGAGCAGTTCTTC. Its protein is CASSKTRNNEQFF.

This clonotype appeared a few times. This rearrangement joins TRBV29-1 to TRBJ1-1; D uncertain. Germline V gene lookup returns CDR1 SQVTM and CDR2 ANQGSEA. This CDR3 region has 12 residues. Trimming took off 4 bases at V and 4 bases at J, with 10 bases between the two ends. As DNA, the CDR3 is TGCAGCGTTGCCCGTGGAGGCACTGAAGCTTTCTTT. Protein product: CSVARGGTEAFF.

The chain recombines TRBV6-5 with TRBJ2-3, with D perhaps TRBD2 (5 bases). The germline CDR1 and CDR2 sequences are MNHEY and SVGAGI. This CDR3 region has 12 residues. With 8 bases removed from V and 4 bases from J, the gap between germline ends came to 10 bases. Written as DNA, the CDR3 is TGTGCCAGCGGGGAGTCCCCAGATACGCAGTATTTT. Its translation is CASGESPDTQYF.